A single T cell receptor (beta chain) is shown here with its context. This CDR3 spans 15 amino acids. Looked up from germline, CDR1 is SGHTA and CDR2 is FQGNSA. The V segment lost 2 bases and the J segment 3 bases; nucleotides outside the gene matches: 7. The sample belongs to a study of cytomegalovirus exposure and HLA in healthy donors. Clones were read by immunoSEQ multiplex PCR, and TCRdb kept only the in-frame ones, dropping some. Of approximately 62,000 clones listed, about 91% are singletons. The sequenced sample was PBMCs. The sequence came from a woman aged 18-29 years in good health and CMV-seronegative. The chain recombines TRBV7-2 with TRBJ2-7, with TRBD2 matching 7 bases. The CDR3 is CASSLRMGLIYEQYF. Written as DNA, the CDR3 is TGTGCCAGCAGCTTAAGGATGGGACTAATCTACGAGCAGTACTTC.